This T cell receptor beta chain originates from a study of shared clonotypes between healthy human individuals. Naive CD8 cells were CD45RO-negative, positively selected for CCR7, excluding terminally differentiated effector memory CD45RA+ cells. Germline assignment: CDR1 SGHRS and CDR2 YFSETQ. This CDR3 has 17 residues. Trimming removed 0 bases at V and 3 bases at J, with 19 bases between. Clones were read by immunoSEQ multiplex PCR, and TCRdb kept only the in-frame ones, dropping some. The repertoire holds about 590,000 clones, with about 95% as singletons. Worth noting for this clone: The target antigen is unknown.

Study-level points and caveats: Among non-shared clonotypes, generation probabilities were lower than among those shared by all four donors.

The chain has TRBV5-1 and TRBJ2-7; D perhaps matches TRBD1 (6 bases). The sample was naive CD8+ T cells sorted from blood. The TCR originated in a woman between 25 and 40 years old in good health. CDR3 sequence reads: CASSLATGQRTYYEQYF. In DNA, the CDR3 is TGCGCCAGCAGCTTGGCCACCGGACAGCGGACCTACTACGAGCAGTACTTC. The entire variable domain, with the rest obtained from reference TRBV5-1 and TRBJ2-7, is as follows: KAGVTQTPRYLIKTRGQQVTLSCSPISGHRSVSWYQQTPGQGLQFLFEYFSETQRNKGNFPGRFSGRQFSNSRSEMNVSTLELGDSALYLCASSLATGQRTYYEQYFGPGTRLTVT.